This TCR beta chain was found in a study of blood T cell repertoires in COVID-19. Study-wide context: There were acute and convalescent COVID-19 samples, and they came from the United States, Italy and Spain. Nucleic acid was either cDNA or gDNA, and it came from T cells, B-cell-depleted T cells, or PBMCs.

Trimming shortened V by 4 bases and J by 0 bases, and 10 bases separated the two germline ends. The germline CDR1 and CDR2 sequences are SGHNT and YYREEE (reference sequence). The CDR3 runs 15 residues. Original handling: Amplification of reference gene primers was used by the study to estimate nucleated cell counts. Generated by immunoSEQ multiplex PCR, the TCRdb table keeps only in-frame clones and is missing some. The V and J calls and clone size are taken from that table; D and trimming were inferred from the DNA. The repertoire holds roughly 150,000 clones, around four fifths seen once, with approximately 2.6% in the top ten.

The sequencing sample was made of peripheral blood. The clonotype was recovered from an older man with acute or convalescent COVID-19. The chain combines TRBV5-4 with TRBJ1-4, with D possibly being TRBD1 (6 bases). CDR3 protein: CASSRGQTTNEKLFF. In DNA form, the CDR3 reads TGTGCCAGCAGCCGAGGACAGACAACTAATGAAAAACTGTTTTTT.